Described below is a single T cell receptor beta chain sequence and its context. Germline lookup yields CDR1 GTSNPN and CDR2 SVGIG (reference sequence). Trimming took off 0 bases at V and 4 bases at J, with 9 bases between the two ends. The CDR3 totals 13 residues. In the study's own analysis: Estimation of nucleated cell counts relied on the amplification of reference gene primers. The method was immunoSEQ multiplex PCR; TCRdb's version includes in-frame clones alone and lacks a portion of them. V and J calls and clone size follow that table, whereas D and trimming were derived from the DNA. The sample consists of 250,000 to 350,000 clones, approximately 91% of them appearing once. This entry is derived from a study of blood T cell repertoires in COVID-19. Study at large: The United States, Italy and Spain supplied acute and convalescent COVID-19 samples. T cells, B-cell-depleted T cells, or PBMCs provided the cDNA or gDNA that served as material.

J is TRBJ1-2 and V is TRBV30, with D perhaps TRBD1 (6 bases). The TCR was taken from a woman aged 60-75 years with acute or convalescent COVID-19. The material sequenced was peripheral blood. The CDR3 is CAWSVQGSYGYTF. For the CDR3, the DNA is TGTGCCTGGAGTGTACAGGGCTCCTATGGCTACACCTTC.